The 24 T cell receptor beta chains given below trace back to one sample, sequenced in a study of cytotoxic CD8 clonotypes in ibrutinib-treated CLL. Some clones are missing from TCRdb's copy, which holds only in-frame ones; the method was immunoSEQ multiplex PCR. The sample lists about 50,000 clones, around 60% occurring once. The sequencing used PBMCs, collected after 24 months of ibrutinib treatment. Receptors were obtained from a human donor with chronic lymphocytic leukemia.

The chain has TRBV6-1 and TRBJ1-2; 7 bases line up with TRBD1. This CDR3 region has 15 residues. V was clipped by 7 bases and J by 0 bases; unmatched bases: 8. From germline, CDR1 is MNHNS and CDR2 SASEGT. CDR3 protein: CASNWDSRSNYGYTF. For the CDR3, the DNA is TGTGCCAGCAACTGGGACAGCCGTTCTAACTATGGCTACACCTTC.

The gene calls are TRBV4-2 and TRBJ1-3; D may be TRBD1 (6 bases). The V end lost 1 base, the J end lost 0 bases, and 10 bases lay between the germline ends. The germline V gene has CDR1 LGHNA and CDR2 YNFKEQ. The CDR3 covers 16 residues. The CDR3 spells CASSQVGTHSGNTIYF. CDR3 coding DNA: TGTGCCAGCAGCCAAGTAGGGACACACTCTGGAAACACCATATATTTT.

The chain employs TRBV2 and TRBJ1-5; 8 bases are shared with TRBD1. CDR3 size: 14 residues. CDR1 and CDR2 (germline): SNHLY, FYNNEI. V lost 3 bases to trimming and J lost 7 bases; unmatched junction nucleotides: 5. The CDR3 is CASSEGTGGQPQHF. CDR3 in DNA: TGTGCCAGCAGTGAGGGGACAGGTGGCCAGCCCCAGCATTTT.

This sequence joins TRBV5-1 and TRBJ2-3; D is undetermined. The length of the CDR3 is 14 residues. The V and J ends lost 4 bases and 2 bases respectively, with 11 bases between them. Germline V gene sequence: CDR1 SGHRS, CDR2 YFSETQ. The CDR3 coding sequence is TGCGCCAGCAGCCTTCTACCTAACACAGATACGCAGTATTTT. It codes for CASSLLPNTDTQYF.

This clone was seen only once. The V gene is TRBV4-2, the J gene TRBJ2-5, with TRBD2 identical over 10 bases. Germline CDR1 LGHNA, CDR2 YNFKEQ. V lost 2 bases to trimming and J lost 1 base; unmatched junction nucleotides: 4. The CDR3 extends over 16 amino acids. As DNA, the CDR3 is TGTGCCAGCAGCCAAACTAGCGGGGCCGTCCAAGAGACCCAGTACTTC. Residues: CASSQTSGAVQETQYF.

The chain joins TRBV4-1 to TRBJ2-3; 9 positions agree with TRBD2. Germline CDR1 and CDR2: MGHRA and YSYEKL. Trimming at V came to 1 base and at J to 0 bases, leaving 17 bases not matched to a gene. The CDR3 spans 21 residues. CDR3 sequence reads: CASSQARAGASGARSTDTQYF. As DNA, the CDR3 is TGCGCCAGCAGCCAAGCGAGGGCCGGGGCTAGCGGGGCCCGTAGCACAGATACGCAGTATTTT.

CDR3 sequence: CASSETGERGYTF. DNA for the CDR3: TGTGCCAGCAGTGAAACAGGGGAAAGAGGCTACACCTTC. The chain links TRBV6-1 to TRBJ1-2, with 7 bases aligning to TRBD1. V shed 2 bases and J 8 bases; nucleotides not matched to a gene: 5. Per germline, CDR1 MNHNS and CDR2 SASEGT. There are 13 residues in the CDR3.

The chain joins TRBV9 to TRBJ2-5, with a weak D call TRBD1 (5 bases). Trimming removed 0 bases from V and 5 bases from J, with 11 bases in between. The CDR3 spans 14 residues. The V gene's germline CDR1 is SGDLS and CDR2 YYNGEE. CDR3 sequence reads: CASSVDVGQETQYF. As DNA, the CDR3 is TGTGCCAGCAGCGTAGACGTGGGGCAGGAGACCCAGTACTTC.

This chain joins TRBV20-1 and TRBJ1-1, with TRBD1 as a possible D gene (5 bases). The CDR3 spans 11 residues. Trimming cost V 3 bases and J 5 bases, with 7 bases left between them. Germline V CDR1 and CDR2: DFQATT, SNEGSKA (reference sequence). Here the CDR3 DNA reads TGCAGTGCTAGTGGGGGGACTGAAGCTTTCTTT. Its translation is CSASGGTEAFF.

A few counts support this clone. The rearrangement links TRBV5-1 to TRBJ1-2; tentative D call: TRBD1 (6 bases). This CDR3 is 13 amino acids long. Germline V gene data show CDR1 as SGHRS and CDR2 as YFSETQ. V was trimmed by 6 bases and J by 4 bases, leaving 13 bases between them. The CDR3 region is CASTRGGTYGYTF. The CDR3 DNA is TGCGCCAGCACCCGAGGGGGGACCTATGGCTACACCTTC.

The V call is TRBV29-1, the J call TRBJ2-7, with D hard to call. The CDR3 totals 12 residues. V lost 6 bases to trimming and J lost 3 bases, with 12 bases between them. Germline V gene lookup returns CDR1 SQVTM and CDR2 ANQGSEA. CDR3 DNA sequence: TGCAGCGTCATCACGGGCCGCTACGAGCAGTACTTC. Translated, it gives CSVITGRYEQYF.

The chain joins TRBV6-1 to TRBJ1-1; a possible D gene is TRBD1 (5 bases). The CDR3 loop spans 14 amino acids. Germline assignment: CDR1 MNHNS and CDR2 SASEGT. V was trimmed by 6 bases and J by 4 bases, leaving 15 bases between them. CDR3: CASRPVGVSTEAFF. Here the CDR3 DNA reads TGTGCCAGCAGACCAGTAGGGGTGAGCACTGAAGCTTTCTTT.

This chain links TRBV5-1 with TRBJ2-7; 13 nucleotides align to TRBD2. The junction had 15 bases not matched to a gene; V was cut back by 4 bases and J by 2 bases. This CDR3 has 19 residues. Per the germline V gene, CDR1 is SGHRS and CDR2 is YFSETQ. The CDR3 loop reads CASSLKGTSGAPTPYEQYF. The DNA for the CDR3 is TGCGCCAGCAGCCTAAAGGGGACTAGCGGGGCCCCAACCCCCTACGAGCAGTACTTC.

At least ten counts were recorded for this clone. The chain is built from TRBV6-1 and TRBJ2-2; no clear D. Germline CDR1 and CDR2: MNHNS and SASEGT. This CDR3 comprises 12 residues. With 2 bases removed from V and 7 bases from J, the gap between germline ends came to 5 bases. CDR3 protein: CASSEFSGELFF. DNA for the CDR3: TGTGCCAGCAGTGAATTTAGCGGGGAGCTGTTTTTT.

The chain carries TRBV5-8 and TRBJ1-5; possibly TRBD1 for D (6 bases). The CDR3 totals 14 residues. V was shortened by 1 base and J by 4 bases, with 9 bases between the two germline ends. Germline assignment: CDR1 SGHTS and CDR2 YDEGEE. CDR3 protein: CASSLIQGNQPQHF. The DNA of the CDR3 is TGTGCCAGCAGCTTGATACAGGGTAATCAGCCCCAGCATTTT.

J is TRBJ2-1 and V is TRBV28; D gene uncertain. V gave up 10 bases and J gave up 0 bases, with 10 bases separating them. The CDR3 length is 13 residues. Per the germline V gene, CDR1 is MDHEN and CDR2 is SYDVKM. CDR3 sequence reads: CATQLFSYNEQFF. The DNA for the CDR3 is TGTGCCACCCAGCTGTTCTCCTACAATGAGCAGTTCTTC.

The chain is built from TRBV5-1 and TRBJ2-1, with 10 bases that match TRBD2. The CDR3 contains 18 residues. V shed 8 bases and J 2 bases; nucleotides not matched to a gene: 16. CDR1 and CDR2 (germline): SGHRS, YFSETQ. The CDR3 protein is CASIFLPSSGGTYNEQFF. CDR3 DNA: TGCGCCAGTATCTTCCTCCCATCTAGCGGGGGAACCTACAATGAGCAGTTCTTC. Looking up the rest from reference TRBV5-1 and TRBJ2-1 gives the full variable domain: KAGVTQTPRYLIKTRGQQVTLSCSPISGHRSVSWYQQTPGQGLQFLFEYFSETQRNKGNFPGRFSGRQFSNSRSEMNVSTLELGDSALYLCASIFLPSSGGTYNEQFFGPGTRLTVL.

The gene calls are TRBV6-1 and TRBJ2-3; TRBD1 agrees at 9 bases. Germline CDR1 reads MNHNS; CDR2 reads SASEGT. The CDR3 loop spans 14 amino acids. J gave up 7 bases and V 3 bases, and 5 bases lay outside the gene matches. CDR3 nucleotides: TGTGCCAGCAGTGAGGAACAGGGGGCATATACGCAGTATTTT. Its translation: CASSEEQGAYTQYF.

The chain combines TRBV15 with TRBJ2-1, with TRBD1 identical over 9 bases. Germline V gene sequence: CDR1 LNHNV, CDR2 YYDKDF (reference sequence). V lost 3 bases, J lost 6 bases, and 6 bases stayed unmatched. The CDR3 consists of 15 residues. The CDR3 DNA reads as TGTGCCACCAGCAGTGCCGGGACAGGGTCCAATGAGCAGTTCTTC. Amino acids: CATSSAGTGSNEQFF. Full variable domain (rest looked up from reference TRBV15 and TRBJ2-1): DAMVIQNPRYQVTQFGKPVTLSCSQTLNHNVMYWYQQKSSQAPKLLFHYYDKDFNNEADTPDNFQSRRPNTSFCFLDIRSPGLGDTAMYLCATSSAGTGSNEQFFGPGTRLTVL.

CDR3 bases: TGTGCCAGCTGGGACAGTGTGTTTCGCAATCAGCCCCAGCATTTT. Its translation is CASWDSVFRNQPQHF. This chain links TRBV19 with TRBJ1-5; 7 bases fit TRBD1. There are 15 residues in the CDR3. Trimming took 9 bases from V and 2 from J; bases not matched to a gene: 10. Germline V gives CDR1 LNHDA, CDR2 SQIVND (reference sequence).

This sequence joins TRBV7-9 and TRBJ1-4, with a possible D match to TRBD1 (5 bases). Germline V lookup: CDR1 SEHNR, CDR2 FQNEAQ (reference sequence). V dropped 5 bases and J dropped 7 bases, with 14 bases sitting between them. The CDR3 loop spans 14 amino acids. The chain's CDR3 is CASSHDSLAEKLFF. The CDR3 DNA follows: TGTGCCAGCAGCCATGACAGTCTGGCTGAAAAACTGTTTTTT.

This clone was counted at least ten times. V usage is TRBV6-1 and J usage is TRBJ1-6, with D unresolved. The length of the CDR3 is 15 residues. Germline CDR1 and CDR2: MNHNS and SASEGT. V lost 5 bases, J lost 7 bases, and 15 bases lay in between. CDR3 DNA sequence: TGTGCCAGCAGTCCGGACGGGTCGCCCAATTCACCCCTCCACTTT. Translation gives CASSPDGSPNSPLHF.

About this clone itself: A clone one base away is much larger, so this may be a read error. The rearrangement joins TRBV5-1 to TRBJ2-2; TRBD2 agrees at 13 bases. Germline CDR1 reads SGHRS; CDR2 reads YFSETQ. The CDR3 is 17 residues long. V lost 1 base to trimming and J lost 5 bases; unmatched junction nucleotides: 5. This chain's CDR3 is CASSLRLAGGTTGELFF. The CDR3 DNA sequence: TGCGCCAGCAGCTTGAGACTAGCGGGGGGCACGACCGGGGAGCTGTTTTTT.

In this sample, this clone turned up a few times. The J gene is TRBJ1-6, the V gene TRBV5-4, with a tentative D call TRBD1 (5 bases). V lost 2 bases, J lost 0 bases, and 15 bases lay in between. The CDR3 has 18 amino acids. The germline V gene encodes CDR1 SGHNT and CDR2 YYREEE (reference sequence). The CDR3 loop reads CASSFGTAFSSYNSPLHF. As DNA, the CDR3 is TGTGCCAGCAGCTTCGGGACGGCGTTCAGCTCCTATAATTCACCCCTCCACTTT.